This T cell receptor beta chain emerged from a study of cytomegalovirus exposure and HLA in healthy donors (dated 2017 in TCRdb). About the investigation overall: According to an earlier analysis of several hundred of the donors, some 180 million T cells yielded 95 million to 140 million unique TCR beta sequences and 276 Gb of sequence data. An early release covering roughly 640 HLA-typed donors comprised approximately 300 gigabases of sequencing data and around 85 million unique TCR sequences. Of the roughly 420 genotyped donors, approximately 81% were placed in the genetic ancestry cluster associated with self-reported Caucasian donors. The aim of the study was to test whether cataloging public T cell receptors could identify signatures of past pathogen exposure. The study profiled the T cell repertoires of 500 to 800 subjects by immunosequencing and related them to cytomegalovirus serostatus. Along with the roughly 700-subject first cohort, a separate validation cohort of over a hundred different subjects was used. To predict cytomegalovirus infection status, the study brought together high-throughput TCR immunosequencing, statistical association of individual TCRs with disease status, and machine learning. A later analysis re-examined previously published TCR beta repertoires from roughly 650 donors and added high-resolution HLA genotyping to investigate patterns of TCR occurrence. Rather than drawing on any new phenotypic data, the later analysis identified candidate immune exposures from TCR beta sequences and the way those sequences occurred across donors. An earlier analysis of some 500 of the donors applied high-throughput TCR beta sequencing to assess whether each TCR beta V gene segment acted as functional or pseudogenic. Donor age, sex, ethnicity and CMV serostatus were compiled together with the repertoire data. A later genetic analysis used genome-wide SNP genotypes for about 60% of the roughly 670 donors, treating that subset as a discovery cohort. All discovery cohort repertoires had been generated using a single sequencing platform. HLA typing included class I and class II loci at four-digit resolution. The number of typed donors differed by locus: 629-630 for A, B, C, DRB1 and DQB1; some 500 for DQA1; around 580 for DPA1; and around 490 for DPB1. Several DR-DQ haplotypes were handled as single units for association and clustering, since linkage in the cohort was strong. On average, around 240,000 unique TCR beta nucleotide sequences were sequenced per donor among more than 350 genotyped donors of the cohort, with roughly 18% of those sequences being non-productive.

Receptor amplification or capture employed the immunoSEQ multiplex PCR assay. For the multiplex PCR, a mixture combining 60 forward primers for TCR Vbeta segments and 13 reverse primers for TCR Jbeta segments was used. A multiplex PCR assay on genomic DNA amplified the CDR3 region of rearranged TCR beta genes. The amplified TCR beta libraries were sequenced on the Illumina HiSeq System as 87-base-pair reads. Per the original workflow: Across the roughly 700 repertoires, a later analysis counted some 81 million unique TCR beta chains, approximately 12 million of which were shared by at least two donors. Raw reads were error-corrected and collapsed into unique sequences with a nearest-neighbor algorithm that merged closely related sequences to remove PCR and sequencing errors. V, D and J gene segments were assigned by aligning CDR3 sequences to IMGT reference sequences. For a sequence to be retained, a match of at least six nucleotides to both a V gene segment and a J gene segment was required. Rearrangements were classified as productive when the CDR3 lacked stop codons and remained in frame with V and J, and all other rearrangements were classified as non-productive. Following IMGT convention, CDR3 was defined as the stretch from the second conserved V-encoded cysteine up to the conserved J-encoded phenylalanine. Sequences without an unambiguous match to a single V gene segment were excluded from the earlier analysis of several hundred of the donors. An earlier analysis of approximately 590 of the donors called V segments functional above 56.7% productive rearrangements and segregating when the between-donor standard deviation exceeded 5%. A statistical classification framework was built for diagnosing cytomegalovirus status from the catalog of TCR beta chain sequences. V and J gene assignment, in a later analysis, came from comparing TCR nucleotide sequences with IMGT/GENE-DB human TR gene sequences. In a later analysis, CDR3 sequences and most-parsimonious VDJ recombination scenarios were assigned using the TCRdist pipeline. In a later analysis, each TCR beta chain was defined by its CDR3 amino acid sequence together with its V-gene family, and reads lacking a unique V-gene family were excluded. To address suspected cross-contamination and a sequencing artifact, a later analysis removed roughly 640 highly shared, low-generation-probability nucleotide sequences. In a later analysis, a clonal expansion index for each public chain was calculated from normalized within-repertoire ranks of inferred template counts. In a later analysis, generation probabilities were computed with a VDJ recombination model fitted to out-of-frame rearrangements, and the resulting probabilities were checked against IGoR. In a later analysis, TCR-TCR, TCR-HLA and TCR-CMV co-occurrence was scored with hypergeometric tests, and a repertoire-size bias correction was applied to TCR pairs. To estimate false discovery rates, a later analysis permuted the HLA or CMV assignments 20 times. In a later analysis, co-occurring TCRs were grouped with DBSCAN, and TCRdist sequence similarity was added when clustering was performed within HLA-allele-positive subsets. Repertoires with fewer than 30,000 or more than 120,000 public chains, plus five repertoires with anomalous nucleotide sharing, were excluded from co-occurrence clustering. Sourced from immuneACCESS, this table was stored by TCRdb with only in-frame sequences that have V and J called. A share of the clones is absent; for the studies checked, an unresolved V gene accounts for under half, and the remainder has no known explanation. The V and J calls and clone size come from that table; D and trimming were worked out from the DNA. In all, the sample holds about 130,000 clones, and about four fifths of those were seen once. Together, the top ten hold roughly 4.2% of the sample.

Counted from cysteine to phenylalanine, this CDR3 has 13 amino acids. Only CDR3 DNA remains: 39 bases, in frame from the first base. According to the germline V gene (reference sequence), CDR1 reads LNHDA and CDR2 reads SQIVND. V and J are truncated by 3 bases and 1 base respectively, leaving an intervening sequence of 6 bases. The cohort comprised several hundred healthy bone marrow donors. Cohort members were all nominally healthy when sampled, although unrecorded immune exposures were likely present. The donor was CMV seronegative and was included in the group of over 300 seronegative cohort members. Every donor gave a peripheral blood sample, and the peripheral blood mononuclear cells from that sample were used for TCR beta sequencing. The Qiagen DNeasy Blood Extraction Kit was used to extract genomic DNA from the blood cell samples. What the research found in general, with its limitations: While some public TCRs were present in many individuals, most TCR sequences turned up only very rarely across donors. In the study, 150 to 200 TCR beta chains were listed as associated with cytomegalovirus. Approximately 16 rarely observed V segments, including chromosome 9 orphons, were excluded from the earlier analysis of some 590 of the donors because counts were too low. A later analysis found that TCR association rates varied across HLA loci, with DRB1 alleles showing the most associated TCRs and HLA-C alleles the fewest. In a later analysis, several top co-occurrence clusters were reported to appear linked to parvovirus B19, influenza, CMV and Epstein-Barr virus. The 87-base-pair reads could not distinguish some IMGT-functional V segments, including TRBV6-2 and TRBV6-3, so those segments were excluded. An earlier analysis of approximately 570 of the donors showed that most TCR beta V segments appeared in productive rearrangements either about 90% or about 30% of the time, which broadly matched IMGT annotations. In vitro tests confirmed that a few of the cytomegalovirus-associated TCR beta chains recognize cytomegalovirus antigens. Assigning TCR associations to individual alleles was difficult when HLA alleles, especially DR and DQ, strongly co-occurred. A cluster of highly shared sequence variants was judged likely to be a technical artifact of the sequencing pipeline. In a later analysis, HLA-associated TCR beta chains were found to be more clonally expanded and to have lower generation probabilities than equally common non-associated chains. Presence/absence analyses assumed roughly uniform sequencing depth across donors, an assumption that may not hold. Linkage disequilibrium might explain the correlated functional status among segregating V segments, but an unknown experimental factor could not be ruled out. A later genetic analysis associated a missense DCLRE1C variant with V-gene and J-gene trimming of TCR beta chains, and an independent cohort replicated the association. Because some donors lacked HLA typing at each locus, the association tests relied only on the typed subset. Most CMV-associated TCR beta chains appeared to be HLA-restricted in a later analysis, and the HLA associations seemed to be driven largely by CMV exposure. Specific HLA alleles were associated with over 15,000 TCR beta sequences at a false discovery rate of 0.05 in a later analysis. For the cohort, immune exposure information was limited to CMV serostatus. This cohort had only TCR beta chains sequenced, and the lack of alpha or paired-chain data limited which features could be detected. The authors suggested that the approach could potentially be generalized to other disease states and immunological phenotypes. Compared with the roughly 710-donor mean, donors in an Asian-associated ancestry cluster had fewer N-insertions in productive TCRs, according to a later genetic analysis. A further reported finding was that TCR beta sequences accurately predicted the HLA-A and HLA-B alleles for most subjects in the first cohort. The classifier was reported to diagnose cytomegalovirus status with high specificity and sensitivity in both the original cohort and the validation cohort.

Concerning this clone: Its antigen remains unidentified. No base qualities exist here, and no much larger clone lies one base off it.

Sequencing was done on a sample of PBMCs. This receptor chain uses TRBV19 and TRBJ1-1; tentative D gene TRBD1, with 5 bases matching. The sequence was collected from a woman aged 40 to 49 in good health and CMV-seronegative. The nucleotides read TGTGCCAGTAGTATGGGGGGGAACACTGAAGCTTTCTTT. It specifies CASSMGGNTEAFF.